This T cell receptor (beta chain) was captured in a study of cytomegalovirus exposure and HLA in healthy donors. Looking at the study overall: A previous analysis identified more than 100 million unique TCR beta sequences derived from 180 million or so T cells.

There are 16 residues in the CDR3. Losses at the gene ends were 3 bases for V and 2 bases for J; bases not matched to a gene: 1. In germline, CDR1 is MGHDK, CDR2 SYGVNS. Study results and limitations: Researchers reported in a later analysis that a missense DCLRE1C variant was tied to TCR beta V- and J-gene trimming.

Of note for this clone: Its specificity is unknown.

The PCR made use of 60 Vbeta and 13 Jbeta primers. Sequencing was performed with immunoSEQ multiplex PCR; in TCRdb, only in-frame clones are kept and a portion is missing. The sample has about 100,000 clones; roughly 77% are singletons. The receptor was isolated from a man aged 25-45 years in good health and CMV-seronegative. The chain recombines TRBV25-1 with TRBJ2-1; 13 positions agree with TRBD2. What was sequenced was PBMCs. CDR3 residues: CASSEGLAGPYNEQFF. The CDR3 DNA reads TGTGCCAGCAGTGAGGGACTAGCGGGACCCTACAATGAGCAGTTCTTC.